The 13 T cell receptor beta chains presented below share a single source sample, sequenced in a study of cytomegalovirus exposure and HLA in healthy donors. Clones were sequenced by immunoSEQ multiplex PCR, and TCRdb holds only the in-frame ones, with some missing. The profile shows 55,000 to 75,000 clones, 85% to 95% of them singletons. Sequencing used PBMCs. These receptors were obtained from a man between 18 and 35 years old in good health and CMV-seropositive.

The CDR3 region is CASSQRAYEQYF. The CDR3 DNA reads TGTGCCAGCAGCCAACGGGCCTACGAGCAGTACTTC. The genes are TRBV5-6 and TRBJ2-7; D remains unclear. The germline V and J ends were trimmed by 4 bases and 2 bases, with 7 bases remaining between them. The CDR3 sequence is 12 residues long. Germline-derived CDR1 and CDR2 are SGHDT and YYEEEE.

V is TRBV5-1 and J is TRBJ2-5; 8 bases are shared with TRBD2. CDR1 is SGHRS, CDR2 YFSETQ, per germline. The CDR3 extends over 15 amino acids. Unmatched junction bases numbered 6, after V lost 0 bases and J lost 5 bases. CDR3 residues: CASSLAVTSEETQYF. The CDR3 DNA is TGCGCCAGCAGCTTGGCAGTGACTAGCGAGGAGACCCAGTACTTC.

The chain couples TRBV6-5 to TRBJ2-7; TRBD1 might be the D (6 bases). The CDR3 covers 13 residues. V shed 11 bases and J shed 4 bases, with 18 bases lying between them. Germline lookup yields CDR1 MNHEY and CDR2 SVGAGI. The CDR3 nucleotides read TGTGCCGGTAAACAGGGATCTCGTTACGAGCAGTACTTC. Translating gives CAGKQGSRYEQYF.

The V call is TRBV7-6, the J call TRBJ2-2; 7 nucleotides align to TRBD1. This CDR3 has 17 residues. The germline gives CDR1 SGHVS, CDR2 FNYEAQ. The ends lost 3 bases at V and 2 bases at J; junction bases unmatched: 9. CDR3 sequence (DNA): TGTGCCAGCAGCTTGGCCCAAGGGGGCCCAAACACCGGGGAGCTGTTTTTT. The encoded protein is CASSLAQGGPNTGELFF. Based on the CDR3 plus reference TRBV7-6 and TRBJ2-2, the full variable domain is GAGVSQSPRYKVTKRGQDVALRCDPISGHVSLYWYRQALGQGPEFLTYFNYEAQQDKSGLPNDRFSAERPEGSISTLTIQRTEQRDSAMYRCASSLAQGGPNTGELFFGEGSRLTVL.

The V and J genes are TRBV10-3 and TRBJ2-5; TRBD2 matches at 8 bases. This CDR3 has 16 amino acids. After removal of 6 bases from V and 5 bases from J, the junction contained 14 bases not matched to a gene. The germline V gene has CDR1 ENHRY and CDR2 SYGVKD. CDR3 sequence: CAIRSGGAGERETQYF. CDR3 DNA: TGTGCCATCAGGTCCGGAGGAGCGGGAGAACGGGAGACCCAGTACTTC.

The chain carries TRBV19 and TRBJ2-7; TRBD1 is a possible D gene (6 bases). CDR1 and CDR2 (germline): LNHDA, SQIVND (reference sequence). This CDR3 is 14 amino acids long. V lost 3 bases, J lost 3 bases, and 12 bases lay in between. The CDR3 DNA sequence: TGTGCCAGTAGTATGTTCGTAGGGGGCTACGAGCAGTACTTC. Translation: CASSMFVGGYEQYF.

CDR3 protein: CASSPEGLAGGPYEQYF. The CDR3 DNA follows: TGTGCCAGCAGCCCCGAAGGACTAGCGGGAGGGCCCTACGAGCAGTACTTC. The chain joins TRBV5-6 to TRBJ2-7; 15 bases match TRBD2. Trimming took 4 bases from V and 2 from J; bases not matched to a gene: 7. The germline CDR1 and CDR2 sequences are SGHDT and YYEEEE. CDR3 length equals 17 residues.

The V gene is TRBV20-1, the J gene TRBJ2-7; perhaps TRBD2 as D (5 bases). Germline values: CDR1 DFQATT, CDR2 SNEGSKA (reference sequence). The CDR3 covers 11 residues. V was cut by 3 bases and J by 9 bases, with 12 bases left in between. CDR3 DNA: TGCAGTGCTAGTCCTCGGGAACCGCAGTACTTC. Translated, it gives CSASPREPQYF.

The chain has TRBV18 and TRBJ1-1, with D hard to call. The ends were cut back, 2 bases at V and 0 bases at J, with 13 bases in the middle. Germline V gives CDR1 KGHSH, CDR2 LQKENI. There are 16 residues in the CDR3. CDR3 in DNA: TGTGCCAGCTCACCAAGCGGGAACCCCATGAACACTGAAGCTTTCTTT. Its translation is CASSPSGNPMNTEAFF.

The V and J genes are TRBV9 and TRBJ1-1; D unclear. V was shortened by 0 bases and J by 8 bases, with 11 bases between the two germline ends. Germline-derived CDR1 and CDR2 are SGDLS and YYNGEE. The CDR3 runs to 13 residues. CDR3 loop: CASSVAVSNEAFF. The CDR3, as DNA: TGTGCCAGCAGCGTAGCCGTGTCTAACGAAGCTTTCTTT.

The genes are TRBV14 and TRBJ2-7; 7 bases are a match to TRBD1. The CDR3 consists of 13 residues. V shed 2 bases and J 4 bases; nucleotides not matched to a gene: 2. Germline CDR1 SGHDN, CDR2 FVKESK. CDR3 coding DNA: TGTGCCAGCAGCCAAAGGGGGCAGTACGAGCAGTACTTC. Protein product: CASSQRGQYEQYF.

This sequence joins TRBV10-3 and TRBJ2-1, with 9 bases that match TRBD1. The J segment lost 14 bases and the V segment lost 8 bases, leaving 7 bases of the junction unmatched. The length of the CDR3 is 11 residues. The V gene's germline CDR1 is ENHRY and CDR2 SYGVKD. The DNA of the CDR3 is TGTGCCATCGGATCCCGGGACAGGGAGTTCTTC. It specifies CAIGSRDREFF.

The chain employs TRBV7-8 and TRBJ2-2; a possible D gene is TRBD1 (6 bases). In germline, CDR1 is SGHVS, CDR2 FQNEAQ. CDR3 length: 14 amino acids. V was shortened by 5 bases and J by 6 bases, with 13 bases between the two germline ends. CDR3: CASSLTGFAGELFF. The CDR3 bases are TGTGCCAGCAGCCTTACAGGGTTCGCCGGGGAGCTGTTTTTT.